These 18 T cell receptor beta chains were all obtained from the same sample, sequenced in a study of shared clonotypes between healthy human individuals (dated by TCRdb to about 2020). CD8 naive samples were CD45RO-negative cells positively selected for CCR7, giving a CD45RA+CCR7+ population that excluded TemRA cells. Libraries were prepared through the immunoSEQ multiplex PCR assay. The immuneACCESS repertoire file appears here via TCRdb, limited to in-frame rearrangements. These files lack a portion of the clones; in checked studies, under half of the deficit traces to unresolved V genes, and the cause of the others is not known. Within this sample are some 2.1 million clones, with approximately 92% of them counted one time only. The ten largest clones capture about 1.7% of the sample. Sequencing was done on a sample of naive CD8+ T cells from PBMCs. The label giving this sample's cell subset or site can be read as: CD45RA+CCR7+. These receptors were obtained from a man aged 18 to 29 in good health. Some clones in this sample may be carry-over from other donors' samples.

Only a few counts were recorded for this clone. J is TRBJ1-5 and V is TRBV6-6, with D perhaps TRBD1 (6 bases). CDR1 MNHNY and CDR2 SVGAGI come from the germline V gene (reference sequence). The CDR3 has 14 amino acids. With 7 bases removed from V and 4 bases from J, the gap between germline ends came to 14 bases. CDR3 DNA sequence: TGTGCCAGCACCGAACGAACAGGGAATCAGCCCCAGCATTTT. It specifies CASTERTGNQPQHF.

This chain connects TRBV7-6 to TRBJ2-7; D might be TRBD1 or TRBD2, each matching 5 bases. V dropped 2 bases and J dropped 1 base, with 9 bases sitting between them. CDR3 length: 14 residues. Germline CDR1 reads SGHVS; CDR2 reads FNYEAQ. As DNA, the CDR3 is TGTGCCAGCAGCTTACGGGGCGAGTCCTACGAGCAGTACTTC. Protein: CASSLRGESYEQYF.

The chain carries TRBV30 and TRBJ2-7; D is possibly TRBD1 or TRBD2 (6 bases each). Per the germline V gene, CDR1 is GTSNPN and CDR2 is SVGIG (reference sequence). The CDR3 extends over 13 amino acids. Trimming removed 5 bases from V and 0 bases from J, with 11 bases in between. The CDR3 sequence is CAWSGAYSYEQYF. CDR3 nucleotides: TGTGCCTGGTCGGGGGCTTACTCCTACGAGCAGTACTTC.

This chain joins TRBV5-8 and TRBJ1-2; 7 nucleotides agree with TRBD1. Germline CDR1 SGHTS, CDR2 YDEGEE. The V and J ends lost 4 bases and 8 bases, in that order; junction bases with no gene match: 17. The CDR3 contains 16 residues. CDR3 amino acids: CASSVGLNPGTEGYTF. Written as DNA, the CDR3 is TGTGCCAGCAGCGTAGGACTGAACCCCGGGACAGAGGGCTACACCTTC.

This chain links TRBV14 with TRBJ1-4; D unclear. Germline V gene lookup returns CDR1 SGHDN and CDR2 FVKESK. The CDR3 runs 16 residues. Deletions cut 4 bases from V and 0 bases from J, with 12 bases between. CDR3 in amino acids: CASSPREFATNEKLFF. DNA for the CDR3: TGTGCCAGCAGCCCAAGGGAGTTTGCAACTAATGAAAAACTGTTTTTT. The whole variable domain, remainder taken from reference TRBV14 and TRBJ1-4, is EAGVTQFPSHSVIEKGQTVTLRCDPISGHDNLYWYRRVMGKEIKFLLHFVKESKQDESGMPNNRFLAERTGGTYSTLKVQPAELEDSGVYFCASSPREFATNEKLFFGSGTQLSVL.

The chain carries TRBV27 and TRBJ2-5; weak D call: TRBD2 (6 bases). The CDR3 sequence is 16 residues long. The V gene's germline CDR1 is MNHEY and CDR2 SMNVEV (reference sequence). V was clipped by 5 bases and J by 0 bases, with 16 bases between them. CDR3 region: CASSRGADPYQETQYF. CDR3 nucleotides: TGTGCCAGCAGTCGCGGGGCGGACCCGTACCAAGAGACCCAGTACTTC.

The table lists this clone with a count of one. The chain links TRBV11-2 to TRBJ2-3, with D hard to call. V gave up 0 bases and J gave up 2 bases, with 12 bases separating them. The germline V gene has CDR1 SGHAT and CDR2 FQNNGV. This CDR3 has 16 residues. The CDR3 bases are TGTGCCAGCAGCTTAGATCGTCTCCAGTACACAGATACGCAGTATTTT. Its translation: CASSLDRLQYTDTQYF.

The CDR3 coding sequence is TGCGCCAGCAGCCAAATTCCGGGGGCAACTAATGAAAAACTGTTTTTT. Translating it yields CASSQIPGATNEKLFF. The chain uses TRBV4-1 and TRBJ1-4; weak D call: TRBD1 (5 bases). V was clipped by 2 bases and J by 0 bases, with 10 bases between them. Germline-derived CDR1 and CDR2 are MGHRA and YSYEKL. This CDR3 contains 16 residues.

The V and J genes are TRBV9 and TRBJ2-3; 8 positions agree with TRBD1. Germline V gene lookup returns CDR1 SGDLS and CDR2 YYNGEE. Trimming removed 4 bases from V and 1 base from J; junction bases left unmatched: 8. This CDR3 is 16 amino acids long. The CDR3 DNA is TGTGCCAGCAGCCAGCCCCCGACAGGGGGCACAGATACGCAGTATTTT. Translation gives CASSQPPTGGTDTQYF.

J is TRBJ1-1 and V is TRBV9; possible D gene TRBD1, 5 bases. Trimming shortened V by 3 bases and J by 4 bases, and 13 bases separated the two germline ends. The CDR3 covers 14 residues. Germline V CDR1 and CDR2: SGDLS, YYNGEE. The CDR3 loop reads CASSDLGGSTEAFF. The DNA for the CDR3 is TGTGCCAGCAGCGACCTTGGGGGGAGCACTGAAGCTTTCTTT.

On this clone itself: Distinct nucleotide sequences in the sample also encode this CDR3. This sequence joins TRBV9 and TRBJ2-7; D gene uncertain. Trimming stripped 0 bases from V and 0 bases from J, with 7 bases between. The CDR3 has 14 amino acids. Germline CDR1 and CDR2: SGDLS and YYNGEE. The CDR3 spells CASSVGGPSYEQYF. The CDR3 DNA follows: TGTGCCAGCAGCGTAGGCGGACCCTCCTACGAGCAGTACTTC.

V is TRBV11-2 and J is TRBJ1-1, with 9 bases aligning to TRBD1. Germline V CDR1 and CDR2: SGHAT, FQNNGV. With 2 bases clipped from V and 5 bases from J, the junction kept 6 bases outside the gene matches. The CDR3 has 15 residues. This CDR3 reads CASSLFAGTGTEAFF. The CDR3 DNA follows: TGTGCCAGCAGCTTATTTGCCGGGACAGGGACTGAAGCTTTCTTT.

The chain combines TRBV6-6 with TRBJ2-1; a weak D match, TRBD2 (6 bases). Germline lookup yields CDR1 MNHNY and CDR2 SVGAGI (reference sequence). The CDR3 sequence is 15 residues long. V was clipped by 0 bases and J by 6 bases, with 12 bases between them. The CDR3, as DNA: TGTGCCAGCAGTTACTCGGGGGGTGTCGGCAATGAGCAGTTCTTC. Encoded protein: CASSYSGGVGNEQFF.

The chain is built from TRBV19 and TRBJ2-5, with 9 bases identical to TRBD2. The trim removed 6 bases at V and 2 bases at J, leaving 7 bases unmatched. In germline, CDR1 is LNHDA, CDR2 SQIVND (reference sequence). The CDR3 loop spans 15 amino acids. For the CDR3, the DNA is TGTGCCAGTAGCCCAGGGACTAGCAGTCAAGAGACCCAGTACTTC. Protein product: CASSPGTSSQETQYF. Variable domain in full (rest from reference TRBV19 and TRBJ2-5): DGGITQSPKYLFRKEGQNVTLSCEQNLNHDAMYWYRQDPGQGLRLIYYSQIVNDFQKGDIAEGYSVSREKKESFPLTVTSAQKNPTAFYLCASSPGTSSQETQYFGPGTRLLVL.

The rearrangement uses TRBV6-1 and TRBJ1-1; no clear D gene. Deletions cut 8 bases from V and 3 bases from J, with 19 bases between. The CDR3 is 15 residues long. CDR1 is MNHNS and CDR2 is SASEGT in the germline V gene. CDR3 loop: CASGNSRGMYTEAFF. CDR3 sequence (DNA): TGTGCCAGCGGTAACAGTAGAGGGATGTACACTGAAGCTTTCTTT.

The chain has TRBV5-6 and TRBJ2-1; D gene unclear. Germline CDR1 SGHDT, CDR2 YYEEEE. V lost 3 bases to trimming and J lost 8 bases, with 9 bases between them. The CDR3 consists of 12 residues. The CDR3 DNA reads TGTGCCAGCAGCTGGGAATCCGATGAGCAGTTCTTC. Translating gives CASSWESDEQFF. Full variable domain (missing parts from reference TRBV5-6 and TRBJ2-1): DAGVTQSPTHLIKTRGQQVTLRCSPKSGHDTVSWYQQALGQGPQFIFQYYEEEERQRGNFPDRFSGHQFPNYSSELNVNALLLGDSALYLCASSWESDEQFFGPGTRLTVL.

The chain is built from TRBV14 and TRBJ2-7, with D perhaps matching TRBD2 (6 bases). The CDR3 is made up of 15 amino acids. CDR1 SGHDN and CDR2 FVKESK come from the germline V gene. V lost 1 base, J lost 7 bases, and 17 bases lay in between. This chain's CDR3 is CASSQGPGLRSEQYF. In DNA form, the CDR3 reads TGTGCCAGCAGCCAAGGACCGGGACTGCGGTCGGAGCAGTACTTC.

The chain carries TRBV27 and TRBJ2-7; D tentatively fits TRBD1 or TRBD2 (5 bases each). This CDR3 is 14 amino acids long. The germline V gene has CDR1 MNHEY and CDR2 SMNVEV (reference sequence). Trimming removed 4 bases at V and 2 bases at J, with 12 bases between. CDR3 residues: CASSSLGTAYEQYF. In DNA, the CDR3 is TGTGCCAGCAGTTCTCTAGGGACGGCCTACGAGCAGTACTTC.